This TCR beta chain was recorded in a study of blood T cell repertoires in COVID-19. Whole-study context: The United States, Italy and Spain provided the acute and convalescent COVID-19 samples.

In the original workflow: Nucleated cell number was recorded as an estimate derived from reference gene primer amplification. Profiling relied on immunoSEQ multiplex PCR, and the TCRdb table lists in-frame clones only, not all of them. For V, J and clone size, that table is used; D and trimming come from the DNA. The sample has about 55,000 clones, 75% to 95% seen once. The CDR3 contains 16 residues. V dropped 5 bases and J dropped 0; count of bases not matched to a gene: 9. Per germline, CDR1 SGHAT and CDR2 FQNNGV. The receptor's source is a human donor with active COVID-19. The donor label of this sample is uncertain. This sequence joins TRBV11-2 and TRBJ2-7; 8 bases align to TRBD1. The sample comprised peripheral blood. CDR3 sequence: CASSLPGTGDSYEQYF. CDR3 DNA sequence: TGTGCCAGCAGCCTCCCTGGGACAGGAGACTCCTACGAGCAGTACTTC.